These 7 T cell receptor beta chains were all obtained from the same sample, sequenced in a study of blood T cell repertoires in COVID-19. Assay used: immunoSEQ multiplex PCR; TCRdb lists only in-frame clones, some missing. The repertoire holds hundreds of thousands of clones, with approximately 86% as singletons. The sequenced material came from PBMCs or T cells enriched from blood (not recorded which). Every receptor here comes from a woman between 45 and 60 years old who had recovered from COVID-19.

V gene TRBV30 combines with J gene TRBJ1-5, with D tentatively TRBD1 (5 bases). The length of the CDR3 is 12 residues. The V end lost 0 bases, the J end lost 15 bases, and 15 bases lay between the germline ends. Germline lookup yields CDR1 GTSNPN and CDR2 SVGIG (reference sequence). CDR3 in amino acids: CAWSVSGGILHF. CDR3 sequence (DNA): TGTGCCTGGAGTGTGAGTGGGGGGATACTGCATTTT.

The DNA of the CDR3 is TGTGCCAGCAGCGTCGTTCCCGCAGGGGGCGCGTACGAGCAGTACTTC. Translating gives CASSVVPAGGAYEQYF. The V call is TRBV9, the J call TRBJ2-7; 8 bases agree with TRBD1. Trimming took 2 bases from V and 4 from J; bases not matched to a gene: 11. This CDR3 region has 16 residues. Germline lookup yields CDR1 SGDLS and CDR2 YYNGEE.

This clone has just one count. The CDR3 loop reads CASTLRGASGRRRTYEQYF. Here the CDR3 DNA reads TGTGCCAGCACCCTGAGGGGGGCTAGCGGGAGACGTCGGACATACGAGCAGTACTTC. This sequence joins TRBV11-2 and TRBJ2-7, with 10 bases aligning to TRBD2. Germline CDR1 is SGHAT and CDR2 is FQNNGV. The CDR3 has 19 residues. Losses at the gene ends were 7 bases for V and 4 bases for J; bases not matched to a gene: 22.

The chain is built from TRBV15 and TRBJ1-1, with TRBD1 as a possible D gene (6 bases). The germline V gene has CDR1 LNHNV and CDR2 YYDKDF (reference sequence). Trimming cost V 4 bases and J 4 bases, with 19 bases left between them. This CDR3 has 16 residues. This CDR3 is CATSTADSFLGTEAFF. For the CDR3, the DNA is TGTGCCACCAGCACCGCGGACAGCTTCCTCGGCACTGAAGCTTTCTTT.

V and J are TRBV6-5 and TRBJ1-2; D possibly corresponds to TRBD1 (5 bases). Germline CDR1 reads MNHEY; CDR2 reads SVGAGI. Deletions cut 8 bases from V and 0 bases from J, with 10 bases between. This CDR3 is 13 amino acids long. The CDR3 loop is CASSRQSNYGYTF. Written as DNA, the CDR3 is TGTGCCAGCTCCCGACAGTCTAACTATGGCTACACCTTC.

The chain carries TRBV18 and TRBJ2-3; D call uncertain. Between the trimmed V and J ends, which lost 5 bases and 0 bases, there was a span of 9 bases. Germline CDR1 and CDR2: KGHSH and LQKENI. The CDR3 is 14 amino acids. The CDR3 protein is CASSYSRSTDTQYF. CDR3 nucleotide sequence: TGTGCCAGCTCATACAGCAGAAGCACAGATACGCAGTATTTT.

V is TRBV5-1 and J is TRBJ2-5; 7 bases fit TRBD2. Germline CDR1 SGHRS, CDR2 YFSETQ. The CDR3 consists of 14 residues. The junction had 3 bases not matched to a gene; V was cut back by 2 bases and J by 2 bases. In DNA, the CDR3 is TGCGCCAGCAGCTTCGGGGGAGGGCAAGAGACCCAGTACTTC. It specifies CASSFGGGQETQYF.